The 29 T cell receptor beta chains in this list originate from one sample, sequenced in a study of blood T cell repertoires in COVID-19. Libraries were prepared by immunoSEQ multiplex PCR; TCRdb keeps only in-frame clonotypes and omits some of them. The data contain 220,000 or so clones, 80% to 85% of them seen just once; the ten biggest clones take up 3%. Sequenced input: peripheral blood. The receptors were gathered from a woman in her 30s who had recovered from COVID-19.

This chain uses TRBV7-3 with TRBJ1-2, with 9 bases that match TRBD1. The J segment lost 3 bases and the V segment lost 5 bases, leaving 7 bases of the junction unmatched. The CDR3 covers 15 residues. Germline V CDR1 and CDR2: SGHTA, FQGTGA. CDR3 residues: CASSARTGDDYGYTF. For the CDR3, the DNA is TGTGCCAGCAGCGCTAGGACAGGGGACGACTATGGCTACACCTTC.

This clone was observed a few times. This chain connects TRBV5-1 to TRBJ2-7; a weak D match, TRBD2 (7 bases). The CDR3 is 14 residues long. CDR1 SGHRS and CDR2 YFSETQ come from the germline V gene. Trimming removed 3 bases at V and 7 bases at J, with 17 bases between. The CDR3 bases are TGCGCCAGCAGCTCATCGGCGGGGGCGAGTGAGCAGTACTTC. This gives the protein CASSSSAGASEQYF.

CDR3 in amino acids: CASSVPGLQSNYGYTF. The CDR3, as DNA: TGTGCCAGCTCCGTCCCAGGGCTCCAATCTAACTATGGCTACACCTTC. The chain couples TRBV18 to TRBJ1-2, with a possible D match to TRBD1 (5 bases). This CDR3 comprises 16 residues. Between the trimmed V and J ends, which lost 6 bases and 0 bases, there was a span of 17 bases. Germline CDR1 and CDR2: KGHSH and LQKENI.

The V and J genes are TRBV7-8 and TRBJ1-2, with D maybe TRBD1 (6 bases). CDR1 SGHVS and CDR2 FQNEAQ come from the germline V gene. V lost 4 bases, J lost 4 bases, and 22 bases lay in between. There are 17 residues in the CDR3. CDR3: CASSSGAQPTTIYGYTF. CDR3 sequence (DNA): TGTGCCAGCAGCTCAGGGGCTCAGCCCACTACAATCTATGGCTACACCTTC.

V and J are TRBV3-1 (or the pseudogene TRBV3-2) and TRBJ2-1; 14 nucleotides agree with TRBD2. The trim removed 6 bases at V and 1 base at J, leaving 14 bases unmatched. The germline V gene has CDR1 LGHDT and CDR2 YNNKEL (reference sequence). This CDR3 has 20 amino acids. CDR3 in DNA: TGTGCCAGCAGTCGTCTACCGGGACTAGCGGGAGTAATATCCTACAATGAGCAGTTCTTC. Translation gives CASSRLPGLAGVISYNEQFF.

The chain joins TRBV5-1 to TRBJ2-5; 12 bases map to TRBD2. CDR1 is SGHRS and CDR2 is YFSETQ in the germline V gene. The CDR3 is made up of 15 amino acids. J was trimmed by 4 bases and V by 4 bases; bases with no gene match: 5. The CDR3 region has the DNA TGCGCCAGCAGCCCCCTAGCGGGAGGGCCAGAGACCCAGTACTTC. It is translated as CASSPLAGGPETQYF.

V usage is TRBV30 and J usage is TRBJ2-7; D ambiguous. CDR3 length: 12 amino acids. V was cut by 1 base and J by 4 bases, with 8 bases left in between. Germline V gene data show CDR1 as GTSNPN and CDR2 as SVGIG (reference sequence). The CDR3 DNA sequence: TGTGCCTGGAGTGGAGTGCTTTACGAGCAGTACTTC. Its protein product is CAWSGVLYEQYF.

CDR3 coding DNA: TGTGCCAGTAGTATGGGGCTTGTCTACGAGCAGTACTTC. As protein: CASSMGLVYEQYF. The chain joins TRBV19 to TRBJ2-7; D is possibly TRBD1 (5 bases). Looked up from germline, CDR1 is LNHDA and CDR2 is SQIVND (reference sequence). The CDR3 length is 13 residues. Trimming left V 3 bases short and J 3 bases short, with 9 bases between.

This chain connects TRBV28 to TRBJ2-7; tentatively, D is TRBD2 (5 bases). The CDR3 has 14 residues. V lost 8 bases, J lost 7 bases, and 21 bases lay in between. Germline V CDR1 and CDR2: MDHEN, SYDVKM. The CDR3, as DNA: TGTGCCAGCGCCCCCGTAGGAGGCTCGGAGGAGCAGTACTTC. Translating it yields CASAPVGGSEEQYF.

The chain uses TRBV2 and TRBJ2-5; TRBD2 might be the D (5 bases). V was trimmed by 4 bases and J by 4 bases, leaving 10 bases between them. CDR3 length equals 13 residues. Germline CDR1 and CDR2: SNHLY and FYNNEI. CDR3 residues: CASSVGTRETQYF. In DNA form, the CDR3 reads TGTGCCAGCAGTGTAGGCACTAGAGAGACCCAGTACTTC.

In this sample, this clone turned up a few times. The chain combines TRBV30 with TRBJ2-2; 10 nucleotides match TRBD1. This CDR3 region has 13 residues. Per the germline V gene, CDR1 is GTSNPN and CDR2 is SVGIG (reference sequence). V shed 5 bases and J 4 bases; nucleotides not matched to a gene: 1. CDR3 in amino acids: CAWGTGVTGELFF. The CDR3 DNA sequence: TGTGCCTGGGGGACAGGGGTCACCGGGGAGCTGTTTTTT.

This clone turned up a few times. The chain couples TRBV6-6 to TRBJ2-7; tentatively, D is TRBD2 (6 bases). The V gene's germline CDR1 is MNHNY and CDR2 SVGAGI (reference sequence). V shed 7 bases and J shed 4 bases, with 11 bases lying between them. The length of the CDR3 is 12 residues. Here the CDR3 reads CASNSGGYEQYF. The DNA for the CDR3 is TGTGCCAGCAATTCCGGGGGATACGAGCAGTACTTC.

The CDR3: CAWSRGGSQPQHF. CDR3 in DNA: TGTGCCTGGAGTCGGGGGGGCAGTCAGCCCCAGCATTTT. V usage is TRBV30 and J usage is TRBJ1-5, with TRBD1 as a possible D gene (6 bases). The germline CDR1 and CDR2 sequences are GTSNPN and SVGIG (reference sequence). Trimming cost V 2 bases and J 6 bases, with 11 bases left between them. This CDR3 contains 13 residues.

This chain uses TRBV7-3 with TRBJ2-3; no clear D. V was pared by 4 bases and J by 9 bases, with 11 bases between. The CDR3 spans 12 residues. CDR1 SGHTA and CDR2 FQGTGA come from the germline V gene. In DNA form, the CDR3 reads TGTGCCAGCAGCTCAGACTTCGGGACGCAGTATTTT. Protein product: CASSSDFGTQYF.

The rearrangement links TRBV11-3 to TRBJ2-1; TRBD2 aligns across 9 bases. Germline V gene lookup returns CDR1 SGHNT and CDR2 YENEEA. The CDR3 is 14 residues long. V gave up 4 bases and J gave up 4 bases; unmatched junction bases: 2. CDR3 sequence (DNA): TGTGCCAGCAGCTCGACTAGCGGATACAATGAGCAGTTCTTC. This codes for CASSSTSGYNEQFF.

For the CDR3, the DNA is TGTGCCAGCAGCCATGGGGCCCAGCCCCAGCATTTT. This sequence encodes CASSHGAQPQHF. The chain combines TRBV3-1 (or the pseudogene TRBV3-2) with TRBJ1-5, with TRBD1 as a possible D gene (5 bases). CDR3 length equals 12 residues. With 3 bases removed from V and 7 bases from J, the gap between germline ends came to 7 bases. Germline CDR1 and CDR2: LGHDT and YNNKEL (reference sequence).

The chain is built from TRBV4-1 and TRBJ2-1; 9 nucleotides agree with TRBD2. Germline assignment: CDR1 MGHRA and CDR2 YSYEKL. The CDR3 contains 15 residues. V gave up 1 base and J gave up 5 bases; unmatched junction bases: 3. CDR3 sequence (DNA): TGCGCCAGCAGCCAAGTAGCGGGAGCGAACAATGAGCAGTTCTTC. Its translation: CASSQVAGANNEQFF.

The chain uses TRBV7-2 and TRBJ1-2, with 12 bases matching TRBD1. The germline V gene has CDR1 SGHTA and CDR2 FQGNSA. This CDR3 comprises 17 residues. Trimming cost V 2 bases and J 6 bases; bases outside gene matches: 10. CDR3 DNA: TGTGCCAGCAGCTTAAGCGCCGGGACAGGGGGCGCAGATGGCTACACCTTC. The encoded protein is CASSLSAGTGGADGYTF.

V gene TRBV3-1 (or the pseudogene TRBV3-2) combines with J gene TRBJ1-2, with no clear D. The V and J ends lost 1 base and 2 bases respectively, with 11 bases between them. The CDR3 is 15 residues long. CDR1 and CDR2 (germline): LGHDT, YNNKEL (reference sequence). The CDR3, as DNA: TGTGCCAGCAGCCAAGGCCGGTTTCTGAACTATGGCTACACCTTC. Encoded protein: CASSQGRFLNYGYTF.

The count of this clone is one. In DNA, the CDR3 is TGTGCCAGCAGTGTGGAGACAGAGAATTCACCCCTCCACTTT. Translation gives CASSVETENSPLHF. This rearrangement joins TRBV2 to TRBJ1-6; D perhaps matches TRBD1 (5 bases). Germline-derived CDR1 and CDR2 are SNHLY and FYNNEI. V was shortened by 4 bases and J by 7 bases, with 11 bases between the two germline ends. The CDR3 is made up of 14 amino acids.

This sequence joins TRBV11-2 and TRBJ2-5, with D possibly TRBD2 on 6 matching bases. Deletions cut 1 base from V and 2 bases from J, with 14 bases between. The V gene's germline CDR1 is SGHAT and CDR2 FQNNGV. The CDR3 is 16 residues long. CDR3 DNA: TGTGCCAGCAGCTTAGGCCCTCTAGCGCTACAAGAGACCCAGTACTTC. Translated, it gives CASSLGPLALQETQYF.

In this sample, this clone turned up once. Other DNA variants within this sample encode the same CDR3. As DNA, the CDR3 is TGTGCCAGCAGCTTAGACAGGGGGTATGGCTACACCTTC. This codes for CASSLDRGYGYTF. This sequence joins TRBV11-2 and TRBJ1-2; 7 nucleotides agree with TRBD1. Germline assignment: CDR1 SGHAT and CDR2 FQNNGV. Trimming removed 0 bases from V and 5 bases from J; junction bases left unmatched: 0. The CDR3 is 13 amino acids.

V is TRBV5-4 and J is TRBJ2-2; D gene ambiguous. CDR3 length: 12 amino acids. V was clipped by 2 bases and J by 6 bases, with 5 bases between them. The germline CDR1 and CDR2 sequences are SGHNT and YYREEE (reference sequence). The CDR3 protein is CASSFIAGELFF. Written as DNA, the CDR3 is TGTGCCAGCAGCTTCATTGCCGGGGAGCTGTTTTTT.

The V and J genes are TRBV5-6 and TRBJ2-1, with 8 bases lining up with TRBD1. Trimming removed 1 base from V and 11 bases from J; junction bases left unmatched: 14. This CDR3 comprises 16 residues. The V gene's germline CDR1 is SGHDT and CDR2 YYEEEE. The DNA of the CDR3 is TGTGCCAGCAGCTTGTTGGCCGGGACAGGCCATTTACAGCAGTTCTTC. Translation: CASSLLAGTGHLQQFF.

This chain links TRBV10-3 with TRBJ1-3; TRBD1 matches at 7 bases. The length of the CDR3 is 14 residues. Losses at the gene ends were 4 bases for V and 4 bases for J; bases not matched to a gene: 4. Germline CDR1 ENHRY, CDR2 SYGVKD. The CDR3 loop reads CAISVQTGGNTIYF. The CDR3 nucleotides are TGTGCCATCAGTGTCCAGACAGGGGGAAACACCATATATTTT.

The V gene is TRBV12-1, the J gene TRBJ2-3; no DNA check was done on the table's D call, TRBD2. TRBV12-1 is a recognized pseudogene. This CDR3 has 19 amino acids. The CDR3 loop reads CASSFNGTSGRPSTDTQYF. DNA of the CDR3: TGTGCCAGCAGCTTTAACGGGACTAGCGGGAGACCTAGCACAGATACGCAGTATTTT.

The gene calls are TRBV11-2 and TRBJ2-2, with 8 bases identical to TRBD1. The CDR3 is 15 amino acids. The V gene's germline CDR1 is SGHAT and CDR2 FQNNGV. With V trimmed by 5 bases and J by 5 bases, 7 bases remained unmatched. CDR3 nucleotide sequence: TGTGCCAGCAGCCGAGGGACAGGAGGGACCGGGGAGCTGTTTTTT. Residues: CASSRGTGGTGELFF. The whole variable domain, remainder taken from reference TRBV11-2 and TRBJ2-2, is EAGVAQSPRYKIIEKRQSVAFWCNPISGHATLYWYQQILGQGPKLLIQFQNNGVVDDSQLPKDRFSAERLKGVDSTLKIQPAKLEDSAVYLCASSRGTGGTGELFFGEGSRLTVL.

This clone has a handful of counts. The chain carries TRBV27 and TRBJ2-7, with D possibly being TRBD1 (5 bases). Trimming took off 9 bases at V and 7 bases at J, with 16 bases between the two ends. Germline V gene sequence: CDR1 MNHEY, CDR2 SMNVEV (reference sequence). There are 12 residues in the CDR3. The CDR3 DNA follows: TGTGCCAGTTCTACAGGTCCCGGAGAGCAGTACTTC. Translation: CASSTGPGEQYF.

This sequence joins TRBV24-1 and TRBJ2-3; maybe TRBD2 (6 bases). Deletions cut 4 bases from V and 2 bases from J, with 12 bases between. CDR1 and CDR2 from the germline V gene are KGHDR and SFDVKD. The length of the CDR3 is 15 residues. The CDR3 sequence: CATSDPGLLTDTQYF. The CDR3 DNA reads TGTGCCACCAGTGACCCGGGACTCCTCACAGATACGCAGTATTTT.